Listed here are 25 T cell receptor beta chains from one sample, sequenced in a study of human T cells and chemical hapten exposure. Stated time point: patch test 1, 2 weeks after DPC sensitization. Treatment of the sample: therapeutic diphenylcyclopropenone sensitization with weekly scalp DPC. Unfractionated whole blood served as the source for total RNA extraction. TCRdb ran MiXCR on the RACE reads and lists one entry per CDR3 protein. Of 40,000 or so distinct CDR3 sequences listed, 4% were seen once; the top ten hold roughly 24%. The sample here was whole blood, taken in connection with sensitization to the hapten diphenylcyclopropenone (DPC). The receptors were gathered from a man between 45 and 60 years old with alopecia areata. Some clones in this sample may be carry-over from other donors' samples.

The sample holds many counts of this clonotype. For the CDR3, the DNA is TGTGCCAGCAGCACCCCGGGCAGGGGTAATTCCTACGAGCAGTACTTC. Protein sequence: CASSTPGRGNSYEQYF. This chain connects TRBV28 to TRBJ2-7; TRBD1 is a possible D gene (6 bases). Trimming shortened V by 6 bases and J by 1 base, and 19 bases separated the two germline ends. The CDR3 spans 16 residues. The germline CDR1 and CDR2 sequences are MDHEN and SYDVKM.

This clonotype was recorded many times. The chain has TRBV29-1 and TRBJ2-3; tentatively, D is TRBD1 (5 bases). The CDR3 covers 13 residues. Germline CDR1 is SQVTM and CDR2 is ANQGSEA. V lost 0 bases, J lost 4 bases, and 8 bases lay in between. Here the CDR3 reads CSVEDQGPDTQYF. CDR3 coding DNA: TGCAGCGTTGAAGATCAGGGTCCAGATACGCAGTATTTT.

This clonotype has ten or more counts. The genes are TRBV20-1 and TRBJ2-7; 11 bases agree with TRBD2. The V segment lost 5 bases and the J segment 1 base; nucleotides outside the gene matches: 4. The CDR3 spans 14 residues. Germline V gene sequence: CDR1 DFQATT, CDR2 SNEGSKA (reference sequence). The CDR3 sequence is CSAELAGESYEQYF. Here the CDR3 DNA reads TGCAGTGCTGAACTAGCGGGGGAATCCTACGAGCAGTACTTC.

The table lists this clonotype with many counts. J is TRBJ2-3 and V is TRBV28, with D maybe TRBD2 (6 bases). Trimming removed 5 bases from V and 4 bases from J, with 13 bases in between. The length of the CDR3 is 14 residues. Per the germline V gene, CDR1 is MDHEN and CDR2 is SYDVKM. This CDR3 is CASSLAKRADTQYF. The CDR3 nucleotides are TGTGCCAGCAGTCTAGCGAAGAGGGCAGATACGCAGTATTTT.

At least ten counts were recorded for this clonotype. This chain joins TRBV7-2 and TRBJ1-1; no clear D. The V gene's germline CDR1 is SGHTA and CDR2 FQGNSA. V was pared by 5 bases and J by 8 bases, with 15 bases between. The CDR3 has 13 residues. This CDR3 is CASSDVRVFEAFF. The CDR3 DNA follows: TGTGCCAGCAGCGATGTCAGAGTTTTCGAAGCTTTCTTT.

This clonotype was counted at least ten times. This rearrangement joins TRBV14 to TRBJ2-6; D is ambiguous. The CDR3 has 13 amino acids. V was clipped by 6 bases and J by 0 bases, with 3 bases between them. Germline CDR1 reads SGHDN; CDR2 reads FVKESK. CDR3 coding DNA: TGTGCCAGCAGGCACTCTGGGGCCAACGTCCTGACTTTC. It encodes CASRHSGANVLTF.

This clonotype was found many times. The V call is TRBV28, the J call TRBJ1-5; D may be TRBD1 (5 bases). V shed 3 bases and J shed 6 bases, with 9 bases lying between them. From germline, CDR1 is MDHEN and CDR2 SYDVKM. The CDR3 runs 13 residues. This chain's CDR3 is CASSFERGQPQHF. Here the CDR3 DNA reads TGTGCCAGCAGTTTCGAGAGGGGTCAGCCCCAGCATTTT.

The table lists this clonotype with many counts. The chain is built from TRBV29-1 and TRBJ1-1; 7 nucleotides align to TRBD1. Germline V gene sequence: CDR1 SQVTM, CDR2 ANQGSEA. The CDR3 runs 12 residues. V was pared by 6 bases and J by 1 base, with 2 bases of the junction left unmatched. CDR3 amino acids: CSVDRENTEAFF. CDR3 sequence (DNA): TGCAGCGTAGACAGGGAGAACACTGAAGCTTTCTTT.

This clonotype has at least ten counts. The chain uses TRBV24-1 and TRBJ2-3; 8 nucleotides match TRBD1. Unmatched junction bases numbered 10, after V lost 9 bases and J lost 3 bases. CDR1 is KGHDR and CDR2 is SFDVKD in the germline V gene. CDR3 length: 15 residues. CDR3 amino acids: CATGRGQGATDTQYF. As DNA, the CDR3 is TGTGCCACCGGACGGGGGCAGGGGGCAACAGATACGCAGTATTTT.

Ten or more counts support this clonotype. The chain combines TRBV28 with TRBJ2-3, with a weak D call TRBD1 (6 bases). The CDR3 length is 16 residues. CDR1 is MDHEN, CDR2 SYDVKM, per germline. V lost 5 bases to trimming and J lost 3 bases, with 18 bases between them. The CDR3 sequence is CASSLSTGGTTDTQYF. DNA of the CDR3: TGTGCCAGCAGTCTCTCGACAGGAGGTACGACAGATACGCAGTATTTT.

At least ten counts were recorded for this clonotype. This sequence joins TRBV30 and TRBJ2-3, with 8 positions matching TRBD2. Germline values: CDR1 GTSNPN, CDR2 SVGIG (reference sequence). CDR3 length: 15 amino acids. V trimming: 2 bases; J trimming: 4 bases; junction bases outside the gene matches: 8. The CDR3, as DNA: TGTGCCTGGAGTAGCGGGAGAGGTGCATCAGATACGCAGTATTTT. Its translation: CAWSSGRGASDTQYF.

This clonotype was recorded at least ten times. This chain connects TRBV6-5 to TRBJ2-6; no clear D. Germline V lookup: CDR1 MNHEY, CDR2 SVGAGI. The V and J ends lost 8 bases and 2 bases respectively, with 7 bases between them. The CDR3 loop spans 13 amino acids. The CDR3 coding sequence is TGTGCCAGCCAAGTCCCTGGGGCCAACGTCCTGACTTTC. This translates into CASQVPGANVLTF.

This clonotype was observed many times. The rearrangement uses TRBV7-2 and TRBJ2-3; D may be TRBD2 (6 bases). V was pared by 5 bases and J by 5 bases, with 17 bases between. This CDR3 has 15 amino acids. Germline CDR1 is SGHTA and CDR2 is FQGNSA. Written as DNA, the CDR3 is TGTGCCAGCAGCGTAACACCGGGACTTGAAGATACGCAGTATTTT. It is translated as CASSVTPGLEDTQYF.

The J gene is TRBJ1-5, the V gene TRBV7-9; 7 bases fit TRBD1. There are 14 residues in the CDR3. Per germline, CDR1 SEHNR and CDR2 FQNEAQ (reference sequence). Trimming cost V 5 bases and J 4 bases; bases outside gene matches: 5. In DNA, the CDR3 is TGTGCCAGCAGCCCGGGACAGTTTAATCAGCCCCAGCATTTT. Protein product: CASSPGQFNQPQHF.

This clonotype was observed at least ten times. The rearrangement links TRBV18 to TRBJ2-2; TRBD2 might be the D (6 bases). Trimming stripped 2 bases from V and 0 bases from J, with 16 bases between. The length of the CDR3 is 18 residues. The germline V gene encodes CDR1 KGHSH and CDR2 LQKENI. This chain's CDR3 is CASSPRTASEPNTGELFF. CDR3 nucleotide sequence: TGTGCCAGCTCACCAAGGACTGCTAGCGAACCGAACACCGGGGAGCTGTTTTTT.

By sample share, this clonotype is hyperexpanded. J is TRBJ2-1 and V is TRBV10-3, with D unclear. Germline V gene lookup returns CDR1 ENHRY and CDR2 SYGVKD. The CDR3 totals 11 residues. V was shortened by 4 bases and J by 7 bases, with 5 bases between the two germline ends. The CDR3 nucleotides read TGTGCCATCAGTGTGGGGAATGAGCAGTTCTTC. Translation: CAISVGNEQFF.

This clonotype was counted ten times or more. The V call is TRBV29-1, the J call TRBJ1-1; a possible D gene is TRBD1 (5 bases). The germline gives CDR1 SQVTM, CDR2 ANQGSEA. V was pared by 7 bases and J by 4 bases, with 19 bases between. This CDR3 has 14 residues. In DNA, the CDR3 is TGCAGCGCCCGAGGGACCGGAGGGGCCACTGAAGCTTTCTTT. The encoded protein is CSARGTGGATEAFF.

About this clonotype itself: A much larger clone differs by one base, so this may be a read error. The V gene is TRBV6-2 or TRBV6-3, the J gene TRBJ2-7, with D perhaps TRBD2 (6 bases). The V gene's germline CDR1 is MNHEY and CDR2 SVGEGT. The CDR3 is 12 residues long. Trimming left V 8 bases short and J 3 bases short, with 11 bases between. The CDR3 here is CASGRTVYEQYF. CDR3 nucleotides: TGTGCCAGCGGGAGGACGGTCTACGAGCAGTACTTC.

The table lists this clonotype with many counts. The chain has TRBV6-2 or TRBV6-3 and TRBJ2-3; 8 bases map to TRBD1. The CDR3 runs to 14 residues. The V and J ends lost 5 bases and 2 bases, in that order; junction bases with no gene match: 3. Per germline, CDR1 MNHEY and CDR2 SVGEGT. CDR3 sequence (DNA): TGTGCCAGCAGTGGACAGGGACCCACAGATACGCAGTATTTT. Translated: CASSGQGPTDTQYF.

This chain uses TRBV6-6 with TRBJ1-4; the D is unclear. V was shortened by 2 bases and J by 6 bases, with 4 bases between the two germline ends. The CDR3 extends over 12 amino acids. Germline CDR1 reads MNHNY; CDR2 reads SVGAGI (reference sequence). In DNA form, the CDR3 reads TGTGCCAGCAGTTACGGTGATGAAAAACTGTTTTTT. Residues: CASSYGDEKLFF.

Many counts were recorded for this clonotype. The CDR3 sequence: CASEIGLAGGETQYF. The CDR3 DNA reads as TGTGCCAGCGAGATTGGGCTAGCGGGAGGAGAGACCCAGTACTTC. V usage is TRBV12-3 or TRBV12-4 and J usage is TRBJ2-5, with 11 nucleotides matching TRBD2. V lost 8 bases and J lost 4; bases outside the gene matches: 9. The CDR3 spans 15 residues.

This clonotype was recorded many times. The chain links TRBV6-2 or TRBV6-3 to TRBJ1-5; 7 nucleotides line up with TRBD1. The germline V gene has CDR1 MNHEY and CDR2 SVGEGT. The CDR3 totals 15 residues. V shed 6 bases and J 1 base; nucleotides not matched to a gene: 6. The CDR3 sequence: CASSWGRGSNQPQHF. In nucleotides, the CDR3 is TGTGCCAGCAGCTGGGGCAGGGGGAGCAATCAGCCCCAGCATTTT.

There are many counts of this clonotype. The rearrangement uses TRBV7-7 and TRBJ2-5; a weak D match, TRBD1 (6 bases). V gave up 5 bases and J gave up 2 bases, with 15 bases separating them. The CDR3 covers 15 residues. CDR1 SSHAT and CDR2 FNYEAQ come from the germline V gene (reference sequence). The DNA for the CDR3 is TGTGCCAGCAGCGCCCAACAGGGAGAGCAAGAGACCCAGTACTTC. Amino acids: CASSAQQGEQETQYF.

Regarding this clonotype: This may stem from a read error, because a much larger clone lies one nucleotide away. The CDR3 end shows no conserved phenylalanine or tryptophan, and so a read error is likely. The chain couples TRBV12-3 or TRBV12-4 to TRBJ1-5; TRBD1 matches 7 bases. The CDR3 extends over 14 amino acids. J gave up 0 bases and V 5 bases, and 1 base lay outside the gene matches. The CDR3 DNA is TGTGCCAGCAGTCAGGGGGGTAGCAATCAGCCCCAGCATTAT. Residues: CASSQGGSNQPQHY.

The rearrangement uses TRBV10-3 and TRBJ2-7; D ambiguous. CDR3 size: 13 residues. The germline V gene encodes CDR1 ENHRY and CDR2 SYGVKD. V was trimmed by 4 bases and J by 5 bases, leaving 12 bases between them. This CDR3 reads CAISGHEWNEQYF. CDR3 in DNA: TGTGCCATCAGTGGGCACGAGTGGAACGAGCAGTACTTC.